A selection of T cell receptor beta chains follows, all from one sample in a study of beta chain features in type 1 diabetes. Sequenced by immunoSEQ multiplex PCR; TCRdb stores in-frame clones only, minus some. The sample records approximately 170,000 clones, 7.5% to 8.5% being singletons. Source material: central memory CD4+ T cells from blood. The receptors were gathered from a man between 18 and 35 years old with type 1 diabetes. The CDR3 runs from the conserved cysteine through the conserved F or W. Fields, in order: D gene, J gene, clone size, V gene, CDR3 protein, CDR3 DNA. A D gene is named only where the DNA matches it firmly. Clone size is given for some rows only: seen once, a few or many times, or a class if the clone is expanded.

. | TRBJ1-2 | . | TRBV13 | CASSPANRASYTF | TGTGCCAGCAGCCCGGCGAACAGGGCTAGCTACACCTTC
TRBD1 | TRBJ2-3 | . | TRBV19 | CASRAGGTDTQYF | TGTGCCAGTAGGGCAGGGGGCACGGATACGCAGTATTTT
. | TRBJ2-3 | . | TRBV5-4 | CASSLVFADTQYF | TGTGCCAGCAGCTTGGTATTCGCGGATACGCAGTATTTT
. | TRBJ2-5 | few | TRBV11-2 | CASSPQQETQYF | TGTGCCAGCAGCCCCCAACAAGAGACCCAGTACTTC
. | TRBJ1-2 | . | TRBV15 | CATSRSGIYGYTF | TGTGCCACCAGCAGGTCCGGGATTTATGGCTACACCTTC
TRBD1 | TRBJ1-6 | . | TRBV18 | CASSPTGGDSPLHF | TGTGCCAGCTCTCCGACAGGGGGGGATTCACCCCTCCACTTT
. | TRBJ2-3 | few | TRBV5-1 | CASSMTSSTDTQYF | TGCGCCAGCAGCATGACTAGTAGCACAGATACGCAGTATTTT
. | TRBJ1-2 | many | TRBV7-8 | CASSPSAGQGYGYTF | TGTGCCAGCAGCCCCTCGGCCGGGCAGGGGTATGGCTACACCTTC
. | TRBJ1-4 | few | TRBV7-2 | CASSPRRGEKLFF | TGTGCCAGCAGCCCGAGGAGGGGTGAAAAACTGTTTTTT
. | TRBJ2-3 | few | TRBV6-5 | CASSYSTRPSTDTQYF | TGTGCCAGCAGTTACTCGACGCGGCCTAGCACAGATACGCAGTATTTT
. | TRBJ2-1 | few | TRBV7-2 | CASSLYGGQRNEQFF | TGTGCCAGCAGCTTATATGGGGGCCAGAGGAATGAGCAGTTCTTC
. | TRBJ2-1 | few | TRBV7-9 | CASSPDYQGLEQFF | TGTGCCAGCAGCCCGGACTACCAGGGACTTGAGCAGTTCTTC
TRBD2 | TRBJ2-2 | . | TRBV7-2 | CASSALSGGNTGELFF | TGTGCCAGCAGCGCCCTAAGCGGGGGGAACACCGGGGAGCTGTTTTTT
. | TRBJ2-1 | few | TRBV27 | CASSFQRGSYNEQFF | TGTGCCAGCAGTTTTCAACGGGGGTCCTACAATGAGCAGTTCTTC
TRBD2 | TRBJ2-3 | few | TRBV6-1 | CASSLAGGPVDTQYF | TGTGCCAGCAGTCTAGCGGGAGGGCCGGTCGATACGCAGTATTTT
TRBD2 | TRBJ2-7 | few | TRBV4-2 | CASSQAGGAGDAYEQYF | TGTGCCAGCAGCCAAGCGGGGGGAGCGGGAGACGCCTACGAGCAGTACTTC
. | TRBJ1-2 | few | TRBV5-1 | CASSLDGGDYGYTF | TGCGCCAGCAGCTTGGACGGGGGAGACTATGGCTACACCTTC
. | TRBJ2-6 | few | TRBV5-1 | CASSLVGSSGANVLTF | TGCGCCAGCAGCTTGGTCGGTTCCTCTGGGGCCAACGTCCTGACTTTC
TRBD1 | TRBJ2-3 | few | TRBV7-2 | CASTRDRGTTDTQYF | TGTGCCAGCACCAGGGACAGGGGGACTACAGATACGCAGTATTTT
. | TRBJ1-5 | . | TRBV6-5 | CASSSQGPSQPQHF | TGTGCCAGCAGTTCACAGGGTCCCAGTCAGCCCCAGCATTTT
TRBD1 | TRBJ2-2 | few | TRBV30 | CAWSKGQLNTGELFF | TGTGCCTGGAGCAAGGGACAGCTAAACACCGGGGAGCTGTTTTTT
TRBD1 | TRBJ1-2 | few | TRBV6-5 | CASSYEKGAGYGYTF | TGTGCCAGCAGTTACGAAAAGGGGGCGGGGTACGGCTACACCTTC
TRBD2 | TRBJ2-7 | few | TRBV6-1 | CASRTGGDEQYF | TGTGCCAGCAGAACGGGGGGGGACGAGCAGTACTTC
. | TRBJ1-5 | . | TRBV30 | CAWSVSGGRQPQHF | TGTGCCTGGAGTGTATCGGGCGGGAGGCAGCCCCAGCATTTT
TRBD1 | TRBJ2-7 | few | TRBV27 | CASSLKMTGGTSPHYEQYF | TGTGCCAGCAGTTTGAAAATGACAGGGGGAACGAGTCCTCACTACGAGCAGTACTTC
TRBD1 | TRBJ1-2 | . | TRBV20-1 | CSARKSTGGDF | TGCAGTGCTAGAAAATCCACAGGGGGGGACTTC
TRBD1 | TRBJ1-5 | . | TRBV19 | CASSTGVNQPQHF | TGTGCCAGTAGCACAGGGGTTAATCAGCCCCAGCATTTT
TRBD1 | TRBJ2-7 | few | TRBV4-1 | CASSPQWDRDSYEQYF | TGCGCCAGCAGCCCCCAATGGGACAGGGATTCCTACGAGCAGTACTTC
TRBD2 | TRBJ2-5 | few | TRBV7-2 | CASSSGGETQYF | TGTGCCAGCAGCTCGGGGGGGGAGACCCAGTACTTC
. | TRBJ2-5 | . | TRBV5-1 | CASSVLGARAETQYF | TGCGCCAGCAGCGTCTTGGGGGCTCGGGCTGAGACCCAGTACTTC
. | TRBJ2-1 | few | TRBV19 | CASTQLADSYNEQFF | TGTGCCAGTACTCAACTAGCAGACTCCTACAATGAGCAGTTCTTC